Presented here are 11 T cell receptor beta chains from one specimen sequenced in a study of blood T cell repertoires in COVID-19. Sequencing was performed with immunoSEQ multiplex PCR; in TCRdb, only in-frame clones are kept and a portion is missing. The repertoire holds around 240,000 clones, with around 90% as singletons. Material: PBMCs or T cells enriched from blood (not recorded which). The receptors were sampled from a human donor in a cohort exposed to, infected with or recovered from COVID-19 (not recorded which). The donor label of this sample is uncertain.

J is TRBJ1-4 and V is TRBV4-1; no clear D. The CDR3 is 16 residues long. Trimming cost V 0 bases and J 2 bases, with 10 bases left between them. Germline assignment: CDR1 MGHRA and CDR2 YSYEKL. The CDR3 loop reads CASSQENGRTNEKLFF. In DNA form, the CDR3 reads TGCGCCAGCAGCCAAGAAAACGGGAGGACTAATGAAAAACTGTTTTTT.

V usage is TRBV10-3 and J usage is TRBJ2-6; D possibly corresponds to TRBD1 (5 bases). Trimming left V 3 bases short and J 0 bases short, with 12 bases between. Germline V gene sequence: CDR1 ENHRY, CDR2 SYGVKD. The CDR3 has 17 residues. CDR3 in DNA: TGTGCCATCAGTGATAAACAAAGGGGCTCTGGGGCCAACGTCCTGACTTTC. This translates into CAISDKQRGSGANVLTF.

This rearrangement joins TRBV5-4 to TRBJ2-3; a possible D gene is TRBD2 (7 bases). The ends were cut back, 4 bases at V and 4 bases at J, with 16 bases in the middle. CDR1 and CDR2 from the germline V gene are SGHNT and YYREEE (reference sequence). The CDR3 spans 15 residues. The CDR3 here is CASSPGGGQADTQYF. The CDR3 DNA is TGTGCCAGCAGCCCTGGGGGGGGGCAAGCAGATACGCAGTATTTT. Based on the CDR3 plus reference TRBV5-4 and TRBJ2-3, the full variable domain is ETGVTQSPTHLIKTRGQQVTLRCSSQSGHNTVSWYQQALGQGPQFIFQYYREEENGRGNFPPRFSGLQFPNYSSELNVNALELDDSALYLCASSPGGGQADTQYFGPGTRLTVL.

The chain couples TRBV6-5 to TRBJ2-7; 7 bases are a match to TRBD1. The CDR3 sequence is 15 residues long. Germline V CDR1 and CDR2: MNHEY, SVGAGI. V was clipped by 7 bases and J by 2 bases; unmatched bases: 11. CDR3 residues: CASNPQGPRAYEQYF. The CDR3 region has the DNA TGTGCCAGCAACCCACAGGGGCCCCGGGCCTACGAGCAGTACTTC.

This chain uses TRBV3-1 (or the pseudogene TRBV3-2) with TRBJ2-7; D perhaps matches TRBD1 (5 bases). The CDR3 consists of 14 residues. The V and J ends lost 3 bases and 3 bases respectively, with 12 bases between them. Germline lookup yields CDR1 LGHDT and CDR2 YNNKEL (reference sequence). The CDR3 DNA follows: TGTGCCAGCAGCCAGGCAGGGTTGATCTACGAGCAGTACTTC. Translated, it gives CASSQAGLIYEQYF.

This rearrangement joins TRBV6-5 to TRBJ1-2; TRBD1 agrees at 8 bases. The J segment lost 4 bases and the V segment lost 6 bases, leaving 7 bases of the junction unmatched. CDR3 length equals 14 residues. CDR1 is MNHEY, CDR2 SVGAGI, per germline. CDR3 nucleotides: TGTGCCAGCAGCCTCGACAGGGGAGGCTATGGCTACACCTTC. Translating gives CASSLDRGGYGYTF.

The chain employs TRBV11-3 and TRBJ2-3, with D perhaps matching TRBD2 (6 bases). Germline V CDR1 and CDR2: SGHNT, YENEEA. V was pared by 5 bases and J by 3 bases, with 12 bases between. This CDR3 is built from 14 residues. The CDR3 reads CASSAGGRTDTQYF. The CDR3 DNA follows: TGTGCCAGCAGCGCCGGGGGACGTACAGATACGCAGTATTTT.

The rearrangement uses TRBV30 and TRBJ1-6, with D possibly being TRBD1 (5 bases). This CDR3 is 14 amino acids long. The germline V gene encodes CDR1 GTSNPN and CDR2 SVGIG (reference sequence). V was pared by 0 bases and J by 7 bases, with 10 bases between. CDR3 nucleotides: TGTGCCTGGAGTGTAGGGGTCCTAAATTCACCCCTCCACTTT. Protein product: CAWSVGVLNSPLHF.

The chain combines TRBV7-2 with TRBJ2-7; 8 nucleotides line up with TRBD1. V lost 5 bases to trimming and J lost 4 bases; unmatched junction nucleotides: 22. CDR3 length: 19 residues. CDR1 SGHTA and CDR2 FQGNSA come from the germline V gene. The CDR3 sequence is CASSMRTGSMPKEAYEQYF. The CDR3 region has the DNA TGTGCCAGCAGCATGCGGACAGGGTCCATGCCGAAAGAGGCTTACGAGCAGTACTTC.

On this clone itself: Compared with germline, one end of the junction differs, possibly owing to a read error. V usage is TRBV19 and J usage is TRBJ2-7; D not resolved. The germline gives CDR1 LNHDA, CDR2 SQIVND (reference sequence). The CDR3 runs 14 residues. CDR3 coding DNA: TGTACCAGTAGTATAGTACGGTTTTCCTACGAGCAGTACTTC. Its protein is CTSSIVRFSYEQYF.

The CDR3 loop reads CASSLSIEPGHGNTIYF. The CDR3 DNA follows: TGTGCCAGCAGCTTAAGTATAGAACCGGGACATGGAAACACCATATATTTT. The J gene is TRBJ1-3, the V gene TRBV11-2; possible D gene TRBD1, 6 bases. The germline V gene has CDR1 SGHAT and CDR2 FQNNGV. The CDR3 is 17 amino acids. Trimming removed 2 bases from V and 3 bases from J, with 17 bases in between.